These T cell receptor beta chains were read from a single sample in a study of beta chain features in type 1 diabetes. The repertoire was sequenced with immunoSEQ multiplex PCR; TCRdb's copy has only in-frame clones and lacks some. The table includes around 330,000 clones, approximately 10% detected once. Sequencing was done on a sample of naive CD4+ T cells from blood. Source of these receptors: a woman aged 25 to 39 in good health. Each CDR3 is given with its conserved first and last residue.

j_call v_call cdr3_aa
TRBJ2-7 TRBV16 CASSRRGGSYEQYF
TRBJ1-5 TRBV18 CASSPKRGDQPQHF
TRBJ2-5 TRBV28 CASSLTTAKETQYF
TRBJ2-7 TRBV29-1 CSVERQGGEQYF
TRBJ1-1 TRBV9 CASSVAGQMNTEAFF
TRBJ2-6 TRBV7-2 CASSLDSSGANVLTF
TRBJ2-7 TRBV9 CASSVDGLAGNAYF
TRBJ2-1 TRBV11-1 CASSLEGQGVHEQFF
TRBJ2-1 TRBV30 CAWSVGLAGNEQFF
TRBJ2-1 TRBV9 CASSVGTGEGYEQFF
TRBJ2-6 TRBV2 CASSGQGTSGANVLTF
TRBJ2-7 TRBV1 CTSSQDGTPFSYEQYF
TRBJ2-5 TRBV5-8 CASSLGLAGGPETQYF
TRBJ1-2 TRBV19 CASSRDTDFYGYTF
TRBJ2-1 TRBV13 CASSTTSGSDEQFF
TRBJ2-5 TRBV2 CASSRTRDNQETQYF
TRBJ1-2 TRBV28 CASSSDWPGNGYTF
TRBJ2-5 TRBV28 CASSLTGETQYF
TRBJ2-1 TRBV5-1 CASSLGRGDNEQFF
TRBJ1-1 TRBV25-1 CASSDRGGNTEAFF
TRBJ2-7 TRBV4-3 CASSQGAGTQSAYEQYF
TRBJ2-7 TRBV6-5 CASSLRMGAHEQYF
TRBJ2-4 TRBV7-9 CASSSQGAKNIQYF
TRBJ2-7 TRBV2 CASRRGNSYEQYF
TRBJ2-2 TRBV28 CASSFGGAGELFF
TRBJ1-2 TRBV7-3 CASSVARQGTVYGYTF
TRBJ2-7 TRBV29-1 CSVTRSDRSSYEQYF
TRBJ2-5 TRBV6-5 CASSYSRAGGGETQYF
TRBJ2-1 TRBV29-1 CSGQGWEGGSYNEQFF
TRBJ1-2 TRBV30 CAWSALGGYGYGYTF
TRBJ2-3 TRBV5-4 CASSLTGASTDTQYF
TRBJ2-7 TRBV7-2 CASSLVSHSGHSSSYEQYF
TRBJ2-5 TRBV2 CASSSVYSGLAEETQYF
TRBJ1-1 TRBV7-9 CASMIGGTEAFF
TRBJ2-7 TRBV30 CAWSYIYEQYF
TRBJ2-1 TRBV9 CASSVGQLTGLDEQFF
TRBJ2-7 TRBV30 CAWSRQFRSEQYF
TRBJ2-5 TRBV29-1 CSARWGGTQYF
TRBJ2-3 TRBV28 CASRSGITRDTQYF
TRBJ2-7 TRBV5-4 CASSLRDRPYEQYF
TRBJ2-3 TRBV9 CASSVWMGGRESTDTQYF
TRBJ1-5 TRBV7-9 CASSPSGTGISGNQPQHF
TRBJ2-3 TRBV28 CASSYSSTDTQYF
TRBJ2-7 TRBV28 CASVANSYEQYF
TRBJ1-5 TRBV5-6 CASSRTREGSNQPQHF
TRBJ2-7 TRBV29-1 CSVAGIPGQGAGYEQYF
TRBJ2-3 TRBV30 CAWSVPRDTQYF
TRBJ2-2 TRBV18 CASSPRAGSTGELFF
TRBJ2-7 TRBV9 CASSVGGSPYEQYF
TRBJ2-7 TRBV25-1 CASSGLVPYEQYF
TRBJ2-7 TRBV29-1 CSVRQGLSYEQYF
TRBJ2-3 TRBV5-1 CASRRIGTSGSTGTDTQYF
TRBJ2-5 TRBV20-1 CSGRVRETQYF
TRBJ2-7 TRBV27 CASSLGGRASYEQYF
TRBJ2-1 TRBV10-3 CAISSSGTNYNEQFF